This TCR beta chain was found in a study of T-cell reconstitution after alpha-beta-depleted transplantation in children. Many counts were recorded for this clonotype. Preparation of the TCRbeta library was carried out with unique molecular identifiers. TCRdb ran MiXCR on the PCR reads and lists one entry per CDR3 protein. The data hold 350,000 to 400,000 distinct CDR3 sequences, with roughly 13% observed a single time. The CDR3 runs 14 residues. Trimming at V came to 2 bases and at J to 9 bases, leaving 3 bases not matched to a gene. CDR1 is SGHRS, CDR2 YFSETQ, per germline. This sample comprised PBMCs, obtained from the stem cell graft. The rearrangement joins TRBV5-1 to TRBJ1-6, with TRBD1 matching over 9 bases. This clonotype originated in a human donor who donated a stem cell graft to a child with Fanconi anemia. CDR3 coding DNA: TGCGCCAGCAGCTTACAGGGGGCCAGTTCACCCCTCCACTTT. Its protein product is CASSLQGASSPLHF.